Listed below are T cell receptor beta chains from one sample, sequenced in a study of blood T cell repertoires in COVID-19. This table comes from immunoSEQ multiplex PCR, and its TCRdb copy is limited to in-frame clones, with some not included. The sample contains a few hundred thousand clones, 80% to 90% of which appear only once. The sample was PBMCs or T cells enriched from blood (not recorded which). The receptors come from a man younger than 45 who had recovered from COVID-19. CDR3s include the opening cysteine and the closing phenylalanine or tryptophan. Fields, in order: D gene, V gene, J gene, clone size, CDR3 protein, CDR3 DNA. D genes are given only for firm matches. Size tells how often a clone was seen (once, few, many) or the class of an expanded clone, and some rows leave it out.

TRBD1,TRBV9,TRBJ1-4,NA,CASSLRQGNEKLFF,TGTGCCAGCAGCTTAAGACAGGGCAATGAAAAACTGTTTTTT
NA,TRBV7-2,TRBJ2-3,NA,CASSAVDTDTQYF,TGTGCCAGCAGCGCAGTTGACACAGATACGCAGTATTTT
NA,TRBV23-1,TRBJ2-7,NA,CASSCYRHSYEQYF,TGCGCCAGCAGTTGTTACCGACACTCCTACGAGCAGTACTTC
NA,TRBV5-1,TRBJ2-2,NA,CASSSRSSTGELFF,TGCGCCAGCAGCTCCCGTTCGAGCACCGGGGAGCTGTTTTTT
NA,TRBV13,TRBJ1-6,NA,CASSFAAGPFSSYNSPLHF,TGTGCCAGCAGCTTCGCCGCGGGTCCTTTTAGCTCCTATAATTCACCCCTCCACTTT
TRBD1,TRBV19,TRBJ1-5,once,CASSLQGTGGSNQPQHF,TGTGCCAGTAGTCTCCAGGGGACAGGGGGAAGCAATCAGCCCCAGCATTTT
NA,TRBV19,TRBJ2-3,NA,CASSPQRVRTDTQYF,TGTGCCAGTAGTCCCCAGCGGGTTCGCACAGATACGCAGTATTTT
TRBD1,TRBV7-9,TRBJ1-5,NA,CASSLNQGGDQPQHF,TGTGCCAGCAGCTTAAATCAGGGGGGCGATCAGCCCCAGCATTTT
NA,TRBV5-1,TRBJ2-5,NA,CASSKSQETQYF,TGCGCCAGCAGTAAATCCCAAGAGACCCAGTACTTC
TRBD1,TRBV24-1,TRBJ1-2,NA,CATSDQTGVGGYTF,TGTGCCACCAGTGACCAGACAGGGGTCGGTGGCTACACCTTC
TRBD2,TRBV27,TRBJ2-1,NA,CASSGTSGTEQFF,TGTGCCAGCAGTGGGACTAGCGGGACTGAGCAGTTCTTC
NA,TRBV5-4,TRBJ2-3,NA,CASSDTTSLLSTDTQYF,TGTGCCAGCAGCGATACCACTAGCCTACTGAGCACAGATACGCAGTATTTT
TRBD2,TRBV7-8,TRBJ2-1,NA,CASSLRGSGTLNEQFF,TGTGCCAGCAGCTTAAGAGGTAGCGGGACTCTCAATGAGCAGTTCTTC
TRBD2,TRBV6-2/TRBV6-3,TRBJ2-7,NA,CASSYWGSGLAWYEQYF,TGTGCCAGCAGTTACTGGGGTAGCGGGTTAGCCTGGTACGAGCAGTACTTC
TRBD2,TRBV3-1/TRBV3-2,TRBJ2-7,once,CASSQGLAPAYEQYF,TGTGCCAGCAGCCAAGGACTAGCGCCAGCCTACGAGCAGTACTTC
TRBD2,TRBV28,TRBJ2-1,NA,CATLARLGGEQFF,TGTGCCACCTTGGCGCGGTTGGGGGGGGAGCAGTTCTTC
TRBD2,TRBV18,TRBJ2-7,NA,CASSPLFFTDSGYAYEQYF,TGTGCCAGCTCACCATTATTCTTCACCGATAGCGGGTATGCCTACGAGCAGTACTTC
NA,TRBV18,TRBJ2-1,NA,CASSVTGYNEQFF,TGTGCCAGCTCAGTGACGGGGTACAATGAGCAGTTCTTC
NA,TRBV5-8,TRBJ1-2,NA,CASSPAGSWGYGYTF,TGTGCCAGCAGCCCCGCGGGGTCTTGGGGCTATGGCTACACCTTC
TRBD2,TRBV3-1/TRBV3-2,TRBJ2-1,NA,CASQYREGGEQFF,TGTGCCAGTCAATACCGGGAGGGCGGGGAGCAGTTCTTC
NA,TRBV19,TRBJ1-3,once,CASTVLSSGNTIYF,TGTGCCAGTACAGTTTTATCCTCTGGAAACACCATATATTTT
NA,TRBV5-1,TRBJ1-1,once,CASSYGGNTEAFF,TGCGCCAGCAGCTACGGGGGGAACACTGAAGCTTTCTTT
TRBD1,TRBV7-9,TRBJ2-3,once,CASSPTGATQYF,TGTGCCAGCAGCCCGACAGGGGCCACGCAGTATTTT
TRBD2,TRBV5-8,TRBJ2-1,NA,CASSLWSGRALGNEQFF,TGTGCCAGCAGCTTGTGGAGCGGGAGGGCCTTGGGCAATGAGCAGTTCTTC
NA,TRBV24-1,TRBJ2-1,NA,CATSDPTGSYNEQFF,TGTGCCACCAGTGATCCGACAGGCTCCTACAATGAGCAGTTCTTC
NA,TRBV15,TRBJ1-5,NA,CATSRVENQPQHF,TGTGCCACCAGCAGGGTTGAGAATCAGCCCCAGCATTTT
TRBD1,TRBV3-1/TRBV3-2,TRBJ1-2,once,CASSQAGGVYGYTF,TGTGCCAGCAGCCAAGCAGGGGGAGTATATGGCTACACCTTC
TRBD1,TRBV23-1,TRBJ2-5,once,CASSRTTGGEETQYF,TGCGCCAGCAGTCGCACCACAGGGGGCGAGGAGACCCAGTACTTC
TRBD1,TRBV6-5,TRBJ1-2,NA,CASSPRGTGSYGYTF,TGTGCCAGCAGTCCCCGTGGGACAGGGTCCTATGGCTACACCTTC
NA,TRBV6-5,TRBJ2-7,NA,CASRYLYEQYF,TGTGCCAGCAGATACCTCTACGAGCAGTACTTC
TRBD1,TRBV4-1,TRBJ1-6,NA,CASSQDRQGGLKSSYNSPLHF,TGCGCCAGCAGCCAGGATCGACAGGGCGGACTGAAAAGCTCCTATAATTCACCCCTCCACTTT
TRBD1,TRBV27,TRBJ2-1,NA,CASSLGTGSSNEQFF,TGTGCCAGCAGTTTAGGGACAGGGAGCTCCAATGAGCAGTTCTTC
TRBD2,TRBV2,TRBJ2-1,few,CASRGLGLNEQFF,TGTGCCAGCAGGGGACTAGGGCTCAATGAGCAGTTCTTC
NA,TRBV19,TRBJ1-5,once,CASKGTGGPQHF,TGTGCCAGTAAGGGGACCGGGGGGCCCCAGCATTTT
NA,TRBV11-2,TRBJ1-4,NA,CASSLSSYTDEKLFF,TGTGCCAGCAGCTTAAGCTCATATACAGATGAAAAACTGTTTTTT
NA,TRBV7-9,TRBJ2-4,NA,CASSFSAGGNIQYF,TGTGCCAGCAGCTTTTCCGCAGGGGGGAACATTCAGTACTTC
TRBD1,TRBV7-2,TRBJ2-7,NA,CASSIWTGDYEQYF,TGTGCCAGCAGCATTTGGACAGGGGACTACGAGCAGTACTTC
NA,TRBV24-1,TRBJ2-1,NA,CATSDTRGTDEQFF,TGTGCCACCAGTGATACGAGGGGGACCGATGAGCAGTTCTTC
NA,TRBV27,TRBJ1-2,NA,CASGSPGTHYGYTF,TGTGCCAGCGGCTCGCCCGGGACTCACTATGGCTACACCTTC
TRBD2,TRBV3-1/TRBV3-2,TRBJ2-1,NA,CASQQTSGSYNEQFF,TGTGCCAGCCAACAAACTAGCGGGAGCTACAATGAGCAGTTCTTC
NA,TRBV7-9,TRBJ1-6,NA,CASSLVRSPLHF,TGTGCCAGCAGCTTAGTGAGATCACCCCTCCACTTT
TRBD2,TRBV6-5,TRBJ2-1,NA,CASRLAGGPHNEQFF,TGTGCCAGCAGGCTAGCGGGAGGGCCTCACAATGAGCAGTTCTTC
TRBD1,TRBV6-5,TRBJ1-2,NA,CASGGQGLYGYTF,TGTGCCAGCGGCGGACAGGGGCTCTATGGCTACACCTTC
TRBD2,TRBV3-1/TRBV3-2,TRBJ2-2,NA,CASSQVAGGGNTGELFF,TGTGCCAGCAGCCAAGTGGCTGGCGGGGGGAACACCGGGGAGCTGTTTTTT
TRBD2,TRBV7-8,TRBJ2-7,NA,CASSPRGLAGVWPYEQYF,TGTGCCAGCAGCCCACGGGGACTAGCGGGAGTATGGCCCTACGAGCAGTACTTC
NA,TRBV10-3,TRBJ1-2,few,CAAQGPANYGYTF,TGTGCCGCACAGGGTCCAGCTAACTATGGCTACACCTTC
TRBD1,TRBV12-3/TRBV12-4,TRBJ2-7,NA,CASSFLTGGEQYF,TGTGCCAGCAGTTTCCTGACAGGGGGCGAGCAGTACTTC
TRBD2,TRBV3-1/TRBV3-2,TRBJ2-7,once,CASSPGGGLAKYEQYF,TGTGCCAGCAGCCCGGGGGGGGGACTAGCGAAATACGAGCAGTACTTC
NA,TRBV28,TRBJ1-1,NA,CASSSGGPDTEAFF,TGTGCCAGCAGTTCCGGGGGGCCGGATACTGAAGCTTTCTTT
NA,TRBV30,TRBJ1-6,few,CAWSELFSPLHF,TGTGCCTGGAGTGAGCTCTTTTCACCCCTCCACTTT
NA,TRBV19,TRBJ1-5,NA,CASSDRRNQPQHF,TGTGCCAGTAGTGACAGAAGGAATCAGCCCCAGCATTTT
TRBD1,TRBV5-1,TRBJ1-4,NA,CASSPGTAFNEKLFF,TGCGCCAGCAGCCCCGGGACAGCCTTTAATGAAAAACTGTTTTTT
NA,TRBV10-3,TRBJ2-3,NA,CAISETVGTDTQYF,TGTGCCATCAGTGAAACAGTGGGCACAGATACGCAGTATTTT
NA,TRBV6-1,TRBJ1-6,NA,CASSRQNSPLHF,TGTGCCAGCAGCAGACAGAATTCACCCCTCCACTTT
TRBD1,TRBV15,TRBJ2-1,NA,CATSREARTGADNEQFF,TGTGCCACCAGCAGAGAGGCTAGGACAGGGGCGGACAATGAGCAGTTCTTC
TRBD1,TRBV5-6,TRBJ1-2,NA,CASSLRSGGMRNGYTF,TGTGCCAGCAGCTTGAGATCAGGGGGCATGAGGAATGGCTACACCTTC
NA,TRBV7-9,TRBJ2-1,NA,CASSGQRQTGNEQFF,TGTGCCAGCAGCGGACAGCGACAGACGGGCAATGAGCAGTTCTTC
NA,TRBV5-1,TRBJ2-1,NA,CASSLDPTSSYNEQFF,TGCGCCAGCAGCTTGGACCCTACGAGCTCCTACAATGAGCAGTTCTTC
TRBD2,TRBV19,TRBJ2-3,NA,CASSIQGGSVTDTQYF,TGTGCCAGTAGTATCCAGGGCGGGAGTGTAACAGATACGCAGTATTTT